The sequence of this T cell receptor beta chain was determined in a study of blood T cells in healthy people across ages. In germline, CDR1 is SGHVS, CDR2 FQNEAQ. This CDR3 contains 12 residues. Trimming cost V 5 bases and J 5 bases, with 8 bases left between them. Study-wide results and limits: The study could not conclusively compare naive and antigen-experienced cells, given its unsorted PBMCs.

A second roughly 6 to 11 cycle PCR used barcoded and J-beta primers. A 12-random-nucleotide template-switch adaptor tagged each cDNA molecule. In TCRdb, the 5' RACE reads were re-called with MiXCR into one record per CDR3 protein. The sample consists of fewer than 800,000 distinct CDR3 sequences, 32% of them appearing once. This clonotype was seen many times. Its antigen is unknown. Total RNA was extracted at no less than 6 micrograms per sample. This chain links TRBV7-8 with TRBJ2-3; D gene uncertain. Input material: blood. The origin of this receptor is a woman older than 75 in good health. CDR3 sequence (DNA): TGTGCCAGCAGCCCCGTTCTAGATACGCAGTATTTT. Translating it yields CASSPVLDTQYF. Drawing the rest from reference TRBV7-8 and TRBJ2-3, the complete variable domain is GAGVSQSPRYKVAKRGQDVALRCDPISGHVSLFWYQQALGQGPEFLTYFQNEAQLDKSGLPSDRFFAERPEGSVSTLKIQRTQQEDSAVYLCASSPVLDTQYFGPGTRLTVL.